This is a list of T cell receptor beta chains from one sample in a study of control samples from healthy donors and cancer patients. Here immunoSEQ multiplex PCR was the method, and the copy in TCRdb shows in-frame clones only, minus some. Of about 190,000 clones in the sample, around 90% were seen once. The sequencing input was blood. The receptors derive from a man aged 25 to 40 in good health. Each CDR3 is given with its conserved first and last residue. The D gene is left open where the match is weak. For some rows the clone size is stated as once, few or many, or as a class when expanded; others skip it.

v_call	clone_size	d_call	j_call	cdr3_nt	cdr3_aa
TRBV19	-	-	TRBJ2-2	TGTGCCAGTAGTATAGGTTTTGGCGGGGCCGGGGAGCTGTTTTTT	CASSIGFGGAGELFF
TRBV4-1	once	-	TRBJ1-1	TGCGCCAGCAGCCCGCATGATCGAGGGAACACTGAAGCTTTCTTT	CASSPHDRGNTEAFF
TRBV6-5	-	-	TRBJ2-2	TGTGCCAGCAGCCCCGGGAGGGAGCTGTTTTTT	CASSPGRELFF
TRBV7-9	-	TRBD1	TRBJ1-2	TGTGCCAGCAGCAAGGACAGGGGCTATGGCTACACCTTC	CASSKDRGYGYTF
TRBV30	-	-	TRBJ2-3	TGTGCCTGGAGTCCCGGGACAAGCACAGATACGCAGTATTTT	CAWSPGTSTDTQYF
TRBV24-1	-	-	TRBJ1-6	TGTGCCACCAAGCGGCCTGGGTCACCCCTCCACTTT	CATKRPGSPLHF
TRBV24-1	-	TRBD1	TRBJ2-3	TGTGCCACCAGTGGGCCAGACAGGGGGTCAGATACGCAGTATTTT	CATSGPDRGSDTQYF
TRBV7-3	-	TRBD1	TRBJ1-1	TGTGCCAGCAGCGGACAGGGGATGGACACTGAAGCTTTCTTT	CASSGQGMDTEAFF
TRBV5-1	-	-	TRBJ2-1	TGCGCCAGCAGCTTTGGCGGGGAGCAGTTCTTC	CASSFGGEQFF
TRBV29-1	-	-	TRBJ1-3	TGCAGCGTTGAAGTTTTAGCCTTCTCTGGAAACACCATATATTTT	CSVEVLAFSGNTIYF
TRBV19	-	-	TRBJ1-1	TGTGCCAGTACGCCCCAAATGGGGAGGACTGAAGCTTTCTTT	CASTPQMGRTEAFF
TRBV2	-	-	TRBJ2-7	TGTGCCAGCAGTGTCGCGGAATCCTACGAGCAGTACTTC	CASSVAESYEQYF
TRBV3-1/TRBV3-2	-	TRBD1	TRBJ2-7	TGTGCCAGCAGCCAAGAACGACAGGGTGTGTACTTC	CASSQERQGVYF
TRBV4-1	-	TRBD1	TRBJ2-3	TGCGCCAGCAGCCGGGACAGCTTCACAGATACGCAGTATTTT	CASSRDSFTDTQYF
TRBV30	-	-	TRBJ2-7	TGTGCCTGGAGTGTAGTGGGGGGCGACGAGCAGTACTTC	CAWSVVGGDEQYF
TRBV3-1/TRBV3-2	-	-	TRBJ1-2	TGTGCCAGCAGCCCGCTCTTCAGGGGAAACTATGGCTACACCTTC	CASSPLFRGNYGYTF
TRBV11-2	-	-	TRBJ1-6	TGTGCCAGCAGCTTAGTGCAGGGAAATTCACCCCTCCACTTT	CASSLVQGNSPLHF
TRBV27	-	-	TRBJ1-1	TGTGCCAGCACCCCGCGGGGAATGAACACTGAAGCTTTCTTT	CASTPRGMNTEAFF
TRBV27	-	TRBD2	TRBJ2-2	TGTGCCAGCAGTCCATCGGGGGGGACCGGGGAGCTGTTTTTT	CASSPSGGTGELFF
TRBV6-5	-	TRBD2	TRBJ2-1	TGTGCCAGCAGTTTGGGACTATCACCGGATGAGCAGTTCTTC	CASSLGLSPDEQFF
TRBV10-3	-	TRBD1	TRBJ1-1	TGTGCCATCAGTGATCTCGGGACAGCGAACACTGAAGCTTTCTTT	CAISDLGTANTEAFF
TRBV12-3/TRBV12-4	once	-	TRBJ2-7	TGTGCCAGCAGTTTAATCGAATACGAGCAGTACTTC	CASSLIEYEQYF
TRBV7-2	-	TRBD1	TRBJ2-7	TGTGCCAGCAGCCCGGGGACAGTTTATTCCTACGAGCAGTACTTC	CASSPGTVYSYEQYF
TRBV18	-	TRBD2	TRBJ2-3	TGTGCCAGCTCACCACGAGGCGGCGGGGGGAACACAGATACGCAGTATTTT	CASSPRGGGGNTDTQYF
TRBV7-9	once	TRBD2	TRBJ2-1	TGTGCCAGCAGCTTAGGAGCGGCTAGCGGGGGCCCTTCCAATGAGCAGTTCTTC	CASSLGAASGGPSNEQFF
TRBV27	-	-	TRBJ1-4	TGTGCCAGCAGTGGAGCAGATAATGAAAAACTGTTTTTT	CASSGADNEKLFF
TRBV5-1	few	-	TRBJ1-3	TGCGCCAGCAGCTTGGATCAGGGGAACACCATATATTTT	CASSLDQGNTIYF
TRBV9	-	TRBD1	TRBJ1-2	TGTGCCAGCAGCCCCGACAGGGATGACGGCTACACCTTC	CASSPDRDDGYTF
TRBV12-3/TRBV12-4	-	-	TRBJ2-3	TGTGCCAGCAGTACCCGCGGTGTGACGCAGTATTTT	CASSTRGVTQYF
TRBV6-5	-	TRBD1	TRBJ1-5	TGTGCCAGCAGCCACGACAGGGAAGGAGGAAAAACCGAGCATTTT	CASSHDREGGKTEHF
TRBV6-6	-	TRBD1	TRBJ1-6	TGTGCCAGCAGCCGGACAGGAGGGAATTCACCCCTCCACTTT	CASSRTGGNSPLHF
TRBV5-6	-	-	TRBJ1-2	TGTGCCAGCAGCTTTCGGCAGGGGATGTATGGCTACACCTTC	CASSFRQGMYGYTF
TRBV6-6	-	-	TRBJ1-1	TGTGCCAGCAATGAGCGGACACCTACTGAAGCTTTCTTT	CASNERTPTEAFF
TRBV18	many	-	TRBJ2-7	TGTGCCAGCTCAAACGGCTACCCGCCGGATCAGGGGTACGAGCAGTACTTC	CASSNGYPPDQGYEQYF
TRBV7-9	-	TRBD2	TRBJ2-7	TGTGCCAGCAGCCCAAAGACTAGCGGGGGGGTCGAGCAGTACTTC	CASSPKTSGGVEQYF
TRBV5-1	-	TRBD1	TRBJ1-6	TGCGCCAGCAGTCCGGGACAGGGGTGGCGGGGTAATTCACCCCTCCACTTT	CASSPGQGWRGNSPLHF
TRBV7-6	-	TRBD1	TRBJ2-2	TGTGCCAGCAGCTTATCCGACGGGACAGGGAATTACGGGGAGCTGTTTTTT	CASSLSDGTGNYGELFF
TRBV5-1	-	TRBD1	TRBJ1-2	TGCGCCAGCAGCTTTGTATACCTTGGGACAGGGGGACTGGGGTATGGCTACACCTTC	CASSFVYLGTGGLGYGYTF
TRBV11-2	-	-	TRBJ1-6	TGTGCCAGCAGCTTAGTGCCAGGCCTGGACGGGATCCTCCACTTT	CASSLVPGLDGILHF
TRBV4-2	-	-	TRBJ2-3	TGTGCCAGCAGCCCTCATTTAGGGGTTACAGATACGCAGTATTTT	CASSPHLGVTDTQYF
TRBV6-5	-	-	TRBJ1-5	TGTGCCAGCAGGGGGGGTGGCAATCAGCCCCAGCATTTT	CASRGGGNQPQHF